This T cell receptor beta chain stems from a study of blood T cells in healthy people across ages (dated by TCRdb to between 2014 and 2017). Context from the whole study: In model experiments, template switching captured roughly one uniquely barcoded TCR beta cDNA molecule for every two T cells. The study analyzed two additional independent replicas of 1 million unique cDNA reads from the same blood draw for two donors, one aged 18 to 30 and one aged 80 or older. To avoid experimental bias, donors of different ages were randomly spread across the sequencing lanes. To track age-related changes in TCR beta repertoire diversity, the study relied on deep sequencing normalized with unique cDNA molecular identifiers. The donors were divided into four age groups: young (average around 15 years), middle-aged (under 40), aged (approximately 62) and long-lived (around 80).

This clonotype showed up just a few times. The antigen it binds to is not known. Per-base quality was not reported, and no clone a single base away is much larger than it. Study-wide conclusions, independent of this receptor: There was a strong correlation between observed TCR beta diversity and the percentage of naive T cells measured by flow cytometry. Compared with the aged group, the long-lived group had more naive CD4+ T cells, fewer expanded clones and increased TCR diversity, a pattern suggesting age selection. Total diversity estimates from one million sequenced T cells were considered lower bounds and underestimates. Donor CMV infection status was unknown, potentially confounding age-related changes in expanded clonotypes. Since profiling was done on bulk unsorted PBMCs, naive and antigen-experienced compartments could not be conclusively compared. As age increased, observed TCR beta diversity per million T cells dropped in a roughly linear way, and a significant reduction was already evident by age 40.

Between the V and J ends, shortened by 5 bases and 8 bases respectively, the junction contains 15 bases. The CDR3 goes from the cysteine to the phenylalanine over 14 residues. Just CDR3 DNA is preserved here, 42 bases in frame from base 1. CDR1 and CDR2, looked up from the germline V gene (reference sequence), are MNHEY and SMNVEV. Preparation of the library involved 5' RACE. Sequenced using an Illumina HiSeq 2500. A second PCR of roughly 7 to 11 cycles was performed with a sample-barcoded 5' primer and a J-beta primer mix. A template-switch 5' adaptor carrying 12 random nucleotides introduced a unique molecular identifier onto each TCR beta cDNA molecule. At least 3 million CDR3-containing paired-end reads were obtained from each sample. All of the RNA was converted into first-strand cDNA using the Mint cDNA synthesis kit, with a TRBC-specific oligonucleotide serving as the primer. Following uracil-DNA glycosylase treatment, a first 18-cycle PCR with universal primers M1SS and BC2_uni_R was performed on all cDNA. Processing in the source paper ran as follows. Each sample was normalized by randomly selecting 1 million high-quality reads, each carrying a distinct molecular identifier. Instead of being binned into consensus sequences, reads that shared molecular identifiers were thrown out. MiTCR, run with a Q25 quality threshold and the strictest error-elimination algorithm, handled CDR3 identification, clonotype clustering and error correction. A nonparametric unseen species model using Euler transformation provided a lower-bound estimate of total TCR beta diversity. TCRdb itself trimmed the public reads at Q25 with fastp, ran MiXCR and retained productive beta chains. Rows with a matching CDR3 protein are joined into one entry that keeps the most common DNA and genes. TCRdb's processing, not the authors' own work, is the source of the V and J calls. The sample table contains about 1.8 million distinct CDR3 sequences; only one count was recorded for roughly 52% of them. The leading ten clones occupy 2% to 2.5% of the sample.

Donors were 35 to 40 systemically healthy Caucasian individuals from Russia aged about 6 to 100 years. Around 10 milliliters of peripheral blood were collected from each donor into EDTA-treated Vacutainer tubes. Ficoll-Paque density-gradient centrifugation was used to isolate PBMCs, with at least 6.5 million per sample. Total RNA, at least 5.5 micrograms per sample, was extracted from PBMCs with Trizol reagent. For every donor, flow cytometry on a PBMC aliquot measured the percentage of naive CD45RAhigh/CD27high T cells. Recombination connected TRBV27 to TRBJ1-4; TRBD1 is perhaps the D gene, given 6 matching bases. The receptor comes from a middle-aged woman in good health. The material sequenced was blood. The bases read TGTGCCAGCAGTGTACAGGGCGGAGGGGAAAAACTGTTTTTT. This codes for CASSVQGGGEKLFF.